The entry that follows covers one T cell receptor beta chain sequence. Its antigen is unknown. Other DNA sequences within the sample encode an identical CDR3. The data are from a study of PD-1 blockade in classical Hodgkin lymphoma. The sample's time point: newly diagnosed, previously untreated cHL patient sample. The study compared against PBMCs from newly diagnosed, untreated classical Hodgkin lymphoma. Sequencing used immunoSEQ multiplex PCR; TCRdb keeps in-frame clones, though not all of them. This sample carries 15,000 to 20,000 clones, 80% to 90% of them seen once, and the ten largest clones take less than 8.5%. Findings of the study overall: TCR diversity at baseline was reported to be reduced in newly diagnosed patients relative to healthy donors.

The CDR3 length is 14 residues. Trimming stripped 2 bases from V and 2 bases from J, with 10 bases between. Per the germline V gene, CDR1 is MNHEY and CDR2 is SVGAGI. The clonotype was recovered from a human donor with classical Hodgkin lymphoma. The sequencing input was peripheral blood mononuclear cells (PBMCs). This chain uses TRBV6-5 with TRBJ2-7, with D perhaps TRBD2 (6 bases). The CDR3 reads CASSYRGLTYEQYF. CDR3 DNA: TGTGCCAGCAGTTACAGAGGACTAACCTACGAGCAGTACTTC.